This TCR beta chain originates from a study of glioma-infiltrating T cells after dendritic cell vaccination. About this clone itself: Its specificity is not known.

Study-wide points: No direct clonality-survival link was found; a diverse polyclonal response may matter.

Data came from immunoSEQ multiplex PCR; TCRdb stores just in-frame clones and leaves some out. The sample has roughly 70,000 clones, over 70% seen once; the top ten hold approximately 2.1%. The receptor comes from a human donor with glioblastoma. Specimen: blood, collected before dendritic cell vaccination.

CDR3 DNA sequence: TGCGCCAGCAGCCGTTCGACAGGGATAGAAGAGACCCAGTACTTC. This gives the protein CASSRSTGIEETQYF. The V and J genes are TRBV23-1 and TRBJ2-5, with 7 bases lining up with TRBD1. Being an ORF, TRBV23-1 has a function that is uncertain. CDR3 size: 15 residues. V was pared by 6 bases and J by 3 bases, with 10 bases of the junction left unmatched.